The 25 T cell receptor beta chains in this list originate from one sample, sequenced in a study of early T cells in non-severe SARS-CoV-2 infection. TCRdb re-derived calls from the 5' RACE reads in MiXCR, one entry per CDR3 protein. The data show more than 90,000 distinct CDR3 sequences, around 10% seen once. Sequencing was carried out using whole blood. These receptors originate from an adult who was a healthcare worker with PCR-confirmed SARS-CoV-2 infection or an uninfected control (not recorded which).

This sequence joins TRBV4-2 and TRBJ2-3; D is ambiguous. The V end was cut by 0 bases, the J end by 2 bases, with 12 bases between. This CDR3 comprises 16 residues. The germline CDR1 and CDR2 sequences are LGHNA and YNFKEQ. The CDR3 DNA is TGTGCCAGCAGCCAAGATCTGAGGCAGGTCACAGATACGCAGTATTTT. It encodes CASSQDLRQVTDTQYF.

There are a few counts of this clonotype. The chain uses TRBV6-5 and TRBJ2-1; 7 nucleotides match TRBD2. The V gene's germline CDR1 is MNHEY and CDR2 SVGAGI. CDR3 length: 14 amino acids. The trim removed 6 bases at V and 6 bases at J, leaving 8 bases unmatched. The CDR3 nucleotides are TGTGCCAGCAGCCAAAGGGAGGGGTTCAATGAGCAGTTCTTC. Its translation: CASSQREGFNEQFF.

The chain is built from TRBV28 and TRBJ2-7; 7 bases are a match to TRBD1. CDR3 length equals 14 residues. Trimming at V came to 6 bases and at J to 0 bases, leaving 5 bases not matched to a gene. From germline, CDR1 is MDHEN and CDR2 SYDVKM. CDR3 sequence (DNA): TGTGCCAGCAGGTCGACAGGGTCCTCCTACGAGCAGTACTTC. This sequence encodes CASRSTGSSYEQYF.

This clonotype appeared a few times. The chain has TRBV28 and TRBJ1-2; D is uncertain. The CDR3 is 10 amino acids. Germline CDR1 is MDHEN and CDR2 is SYDVKM. V was pared by 8 bases and J by 1 base, with 2 bases between. The CDR3 region is CASYNYGYTF. CDR3 DNA sequence: TGTGCCAGCTATAACTATGGCTACACCTTC.

A note on this clonotype: This may stem from a read error, because a much larger clone lies one nucleotide away. The chain employs TRBV6-5 and TRBJ2-7; TRBD2 matches at 8 bases. Per germline, CDR1 MNHEY and CDR2 SVGAGI. This CDR3 is built from 16 residues. The CDR3 nucleotides are TGTGCCAGCAGATACTACGCGGGGGGCGGACTCTACGAGCAGTACTTC. It yields the protein CASRYYAGGGLYEQYF.

This clonotype has only a few counts. This chain uses TRBV12-5 with TRBJ2-5, with D uncertain. V lost 1 base and J lost 8, with 5 bases in between. Germline CDR1 LGHNT, CDR2 FRNRAP. There are 11 residues in the CDR3. The CDR3, as DNA: TGTGCTAGTGGTTTGGGCCCAACCCAGTACTTC. It yields the protein CASGLGPTQYF.

The J gene is TRBJ1-6, the V gene TRBV5-1; the D gene is possibly TRBD1 (6 bases). The CDR3 covers 14 residues. The germline V gene has CDR1 SGHRS and CDR2 YFSETQ. The germline V and J ends were trimmed by 0 bases and 6 bases, with 7 bases remaining between them. DNA for the CDR3: TGCGCCAGCAGCTTGGGACAGGTTAATTCACCCCTCCACTTT. It is translated as CASSLGQVNSPLHF.

A few counts support this clonotype. The J gene is TRBJ1-1, the V gene TRBV6-6; TRBD1 matches at 7 bases. Germline CDR1 MNHNY, CDR2 SVGAGI (reference sequence). V gave up 7 bases and J gave up 1 base; unmatched junction bases: 9. This CDR3 has 15 residues. The CDR3 DNA follows: TGTGCCAGCACCCCGGACAGGACGGGGAACACTGAAGCTTTCTTT. It yields the protein CASTPDRTGNTEAFF.

This clonotype was seen a handful of times. The rearrangement uses TRBV30 and TRBJ1-1, with 7 bases that match TRBD1. This CDR3 contains 15 residues. The germline V gene has CDR1 GTSNPN and CDR2 SVGIG (reference sequence). The junction had 16 bases not matched to a gene; V was cut back by 2 bases and J by 10 bases. CDR3 nucleotide sequence: TGTGCCTGGAGTCCCAACTCACTCCGACAGGGAACAGCTTTCTTT. This sequence encodes CAWSPNSLRQGTAFF.

This clonotype was seen more than once but under ten times. A junction boundary mismatches the germline segment, possibly from a read error. The rearrangement joins TRBV28 to TRBJ1-3, with D perhaps matching TRBD1 (5 bases). The CDR3 has 12 amino acids. Germline assignment: CDR1 MDHEN and CDR2 SYDVKM. CDR3 sequence reads: CASRTDGNTIYF. Here the CDR3 DNA reads TGTGCCAGCAGGACAGATGGAAACACTATATATTTT.

This clonotype occurred many times. The rearrangement uses TRBV4-2 and TRBJ2-1; possible D gene TRBD2, 5 bases. Trimming stripped 2 bases from V and 6 bases from J, with 14 bases between. CDR3 length: 15 residues. Germline CDR1 is LGHNA and CDR2 is YNFKEQ. This CDR3 reads CASSQSGVRGNEQFF. CDR3 nucleotides: TGTGCCAGCAGCCAATCCGGGGTCCGGGGCAATGAGCAGTTCTTC.

This chain joins TRBV5-6 and TRBJ2-7; D ambiguous. Trimming took 4 bases from V and 2 from J, leaving 13 bases between them. Germline V lookup: CDR1 SGHDT, CDR2 YYEEEE. The length of the CDR3 is 14 residues. The CDR3 here is CASSPRGLAYEQYF. DNA for the CDR3: TGTGCCAGCAGCCCCCGAGGCCTGGCCTACGAGCAGTACTTC.

This clonotype turned up a few times. The CDR3 spells CASSLRQGARGQFF. DNA for the CDR3: TGTGCCAGCAGTTTGCGGCAGGGGGCGAGGGGGCAGTTCTTC. The chain carries TRBV12-3 or TRBV12-4 and TRBJ2-1; 8 bases map to TRBD1. The trim removed 3 bases at V and 12 bases at J, leaving 10 bases unmatched. The CDR3 loop spans 14 amino acids.

This clonotype was recorded a few times. The chain employs TRBV18 and TRBJ1-5; possibly TRBD1 for D (6 bases). Trimming removed 3 bases from V and 0 bases from J, with 12 bases in between. Germline lookup yields CDR1 KGHSH and CDR2 LQKENI. The CDR3 covers 16 residues. CDR3 nucleotide sequence: TGTGCCAGCTCACCCCTTGGACAGAATAGCAATCAGCCCCAGCATTTT. Translating gives CASSPLGQNSNQPQHF.

The chain has TRBV11-2 and TRBJ2-2; maybe TRBD2 (6 bases). The CDR3 consists of 15 residues. Looked up from germline, CDR1 is SGHAT and CDR2 is FQNNGV. V was pared by 5 bases and J by 6 bases, with 16 bases between. The CDR3 is CASSTDYLGSGELFF. CDR3 nucleotides: TGTGCCAGCAGCACGGACTACCTCGGGTCCGGGGAGCTGTTTTTT.

The chain recombines TRBV18 with TRBJ1-4, with 9 bases aligning to TRBD1. The ends lost 3 bases at V and 5 bases at J; junction bases unmatched: 4. CDR1 is KGHSH and CDR2 is LQKENI in the germline V gene. The CDR3 spans 15 residues. Written as DNA, the CDR3 is TGTGCCAGCTCACCCACCGGGACAGGGAATGAAAAACTGTTTTTT. Translated, it gives CASSPTGTGNEKLFF.

This clonotype was counted many times. This chain links TRBV12-3 or TRBV12-4 with TRBJ1-1, with D possibly being TRBD1 (5 bases). Trimming shortened V by 4 bases and J by 1 base, and 13 bases separated the two germline ends. CDR3 length: 15 residues. This CDR3 is CASSSRAGPNTEAFF. In nucleotides, the CDR3 is TGTGCCAGCAGTTCCCGGGCAGGGCCGAACACTGAAGCTTTCTTT.

This clonotype was seen at least ten times. The chain uses TRBV28 and TRBJ1-1, with TRBD1 as a possible D gene (5 bases). Trimming left V 4 bases short and J 4 bases short, with 10 bases between. CDR3 length: 13 amino acids. The V gene's germline CDR1 is MDHEN and CDR2 SYDVKM. The CDR3 region is CASSSDRLTEAFF. Written as DNA, the CDR3 is TGTGCCAGCAGTTCAGACAGACTCACTGAAGCTTTCTTT.

This clonotype was found a few times. The chain joins TRBV7-9 to TRBJ2-1; 7 bases are a match to TRBD2. The CDR3 length is 17 residues. V shed 0 bases and J 7 bases; nucleotides not matched to a gene: 12. From germline, CDR1 is SEHNR and CDR2 FQNEAQ (reference sequence). The CDR3 region has the DNA TGTGCCAGCAGCTTAGCGGTGTCTAGCGGTAGCGGGAATGAGCAGTTCTTC. This translates into CASSLAVSSGSGNEQFF.

This clonotype occurred a few times. The chain links TRBV9 to TRBJ2-3; D uncertain. V was trimmed by 0 bases and J by 2 bases, leaving 4 bases between them. This CDR3 has 13 residues. Germline assignment: CDR1 SGDLS and CDR2 YYNGEE. CDR3 protein: CASSVGFTDTQYF. For the CDR3, the DNA is TGTGCCAGCAGCGTAGGATTCACAGATACGCAGTATTTT.

V usage is TRBV7-9 and J usage is TRBJ2-3, with a possible D match to TRBD2 (6 bases). The V gene's germline CDR1 is SEHNR and CDR2 FQNEAQ (reference sequence). The CDR3 is 13 residues long. Trimming removed 1 base at V and 6 bases at J, with 8 bases between. The CDR3 DNA reads as TGTGCCAGCAGCTTAGACGCGGGGGATACGCAGTATTTT. Residues: CASSLDAGDTQYF.

This sequence joins TRBV7-3 and TRBJ1-1; D call uncertain. Trimming cost V 2 bases and J 6 bases, with 10 bases left between them. Germline V gene lookup returns CDR1 SGHTA and CDR2 FQGTGA. The CDR3 runs 13 residues. In DNA form, the CDR3 reads TGTGCCAGCAGCTTATCGGGAGTTGCTGAAGCTTTCTTT. Translated, it gives CASSLSGVAEAFF.

This clonotype was seen only a few times. The chain employs TRBV18 and TRBJ1-5; the D is unclear. Trimming shortened V by 2 bases and J by 1 base, and 15 bases separated the two germline ends. Germline V gene data show CDR1 as KGHSH and CDR2 as LQKENI. CDR3 length: 17 residues. The CDR3 loop reads CASSPRRNSQSNQPQHF. Here the CDR3 DNA reads TGTGCCAGCTCACCAAGGAGAAACAGTCAAAGCAATCAGCCCCAGCATTTT. Drawing the rest from reference TRBV18 and TRBJ1-5, the complete variable domain is NAGVMQNPRHLVRRRGQEARLRCSPMKGHSHVYWYRQLPEEGLKFMVYLQKENIIDESGMPKERFSAEFPKEGPSILRIQQVVRGDSAAYFCASSPRRNSQSNQPQHFGDGTRLSIL.

This clonotype was seen many times. The chain employs TRBV29-1 and TRBJ1-2, with TRBD1 matching over 10 bases. Germline V gene sequence: CDR1 SQVTM, CDR2 ANQGSEA. The CDR3 totals 16 residues. J was trimmed by 2 bases and V by 6 bases; bases with no gene match: 12. The CDR3 nucleotides read TGCAGCGTCCCCGGGACAGGGGACCGACCGAACTATGGCTACACCTTC. Translation: CSVPGTGDRPNYGYTF.

To note about this clonotype: A read error is possible here, since a much larger clone lies one base away. The V and J genes are TRBV5-1 and TRBJ1-1; the D gene is possibly TRBD1 (6 bases). The CDR3 consists of 11 residues. Germline V CDR1 and CDR2: SGHRS, YFSETQ. The V end was cut by 4 bases, the J end by 11 bases, with 12 bases between. CDR3 sequence: CASSHRAAAFF. In nucleotides, the CDR3 is TGCGCCAGCAGCCACAGGGCGGCGGCTTTCTTT.